The table lists the clone carrying this TCR beta chain with a few counts. No antigen is known for it. The germline gives CDR1 LNHDA, CDR2 SQIVND (reference sequence). Trimming at V came to 7 bases and at J to 3 bases, leaving 7 bases not matched to a gene. This CDR3 is built from 15 residues. These data are taken from a study of cytomegalovirus exposure and HLA in healthy donors. General study findings and limits: No immune exposure information besides CMV serostatus was available.

13 Jbeta primers and 60 Vbeta primers were used for the PCR. The protocol was immunoSEQ multiplex PCR, while the TCRdb copy is restricted to in-frame clones and leaves out a portion. The table shows 100,000 to 150,000 clones, with roughly 80% occurring only once. This TCR was recovered from a man aged 25-40 years in good health and CMV-seropositive. The specimen was PBMCs. This chain uses TRBV19 with TRBJ1-5, with 9 bases aligning to TRBD1. This chain's CDR3 is CASIPQGANNQPQHF. In nucleotides, the CDR3 is TGTGCCAGTATTCCACAGGGGGCTAACAATCAGCCCCAGCATTTT.